This entry lists 12 T cell receptor beta chains sequenced from one sample in a study of T cell responses to AZD1222 COVID-19 vaccine. The protocol was immunoSEQ multiplex PCR, while the TCRdb copy is restricted to in-frame clones and leaves out a portion. The sample consists of more than 95,000 clones, about 90% of them appearing once. The source was peripheral blood, collected on day 0 of AZD1222 vaccination. The receptor source for this set is an adult in good health.

The chain links TRBV10-3 to TRBJ2-3, with D perhaps TRBD1 (6 bases). V was pared by 10 bases and J by 5 bases, with 22 bases between. This CDR3 is 15 amino acids long. Germline CDR1 ENHRY, CDR2 SYGVKD. The CDR3 bases are TGTGCCACCGCTGAGGACAGAGGGTCCAGAGATACGCAGTATTTT. Translating it yields CATAEDRGSRDTQYF.

This clone has just one count. The chain couples TRBV19 to TRBJ2-7, with TRBD2 identical over 10 bases. The CDR3 is 15 amino acids. The junction had 5 bases not matched to a gene; V was cut back by 6 bases and J by 0 bases. In germline, CDR1 is LNHDA, CDR2 SQIVND (reference sequence). This chain's CDR3 is CASRLASGSSYEQYF. The CDR3 nucleotides are TGTGCCAGTAGACTAGCTAGCGGGAGCTCCTACGAGCAGTACTTC. The whole variable domain, remainder taken from reference TRBV19 and TRBJ2-7, is DGGITQSPKYLFRKEGQNVTLSCEQNLNHDAMYWYRQDPGQGLRLIYYSQIVNDFQKGDIAEGYSVSREKKESFPLTVTSAQKNPTAFYLCASRLASGSSYEQYFGPGTRLTVT.

The J gene is TRBJ1-6, the V gene TRBV20-1; D remains ambiguous. V was pared by 5 bases and J by 5 bases, with 13 bases between. The CDR3 extends over 14 amino acids. Germline V gives CDR1 DFQATT, CDR2 SNEGSKA (reference sequence). CDR3 coding DNA: TGCAGTGCTGGTGGTTCGCGTGATAATTCACCCCTCCACTTT. Its translation: CSAGGSRDNSPLHF.

This chain uses TRBV9 with TRBJ2-7; 7 bases align to TRBD2. The CDR3 covers 15 residues. The V gene end was trimmed by 3 bases and the J gene end by 2 bases; junction bases not matched to a gene: 8. CDR1 is SGDLS, CDR2 YYNGEE, per germline. The CDR3 region is CASSGLGGNTYEQYF. The CDR3 nucleotides read TGTGCCAGCAGCGGTCTGGGGGGGAACACCTACGAGCAGTACTTC.

The rearrangement joins TRBV10-3 to TRBJ2-2; the match to TRBD1 covers 11 bases. The CDR3 spans 14 residues. The junction had 5 bases not matched to a gene; V was cut back by 10 bases and J by 4 bases. Germline CDR1 and CDR2: ENHRY and SYGVKD. CDR3 protein: CASRDRGGTGELFF. DNA for the CDR3: TGTGCCAGCCGGGACAGGGGGGGCACCGGGGAGCTGTTTTTT.

This clone was detected a few times. This rearrangement joins TRBV3-1 (or the pseudogene TRBV3-2) to TRBJ2-1; no clear D gene. This CDR3 is 13 amino acids long. Germline CDR1 LGHDT, CDR2 YNNKEL (reference sequence). V was clipped by 0 bases and J by 5 bases, with 5 bases between them. The CDR3 sequence: CASSQEFDNEQFF. The CDR3 DNA follows: TGTGCCAGCAGCCAAGAATTTGACAATGAGCAGTTCTTC.

The chain employs TRBV2 and TRBJ1-2; D gene ambiguous. Trimming left V 10 bases short and J 7 bases short, with 4 bases between. Germline V gene lookup returns CDR1 SNHLY and CDR2 FYNNEI. There are 8 residues in the CDR3. CDR3 DNA sequence: TGTGCCACTCGTGGCTACACCTTC. Its protein is CATRGYTF.

The gene calls are TRBV18 and TRBJ1-5; D uncertain. The CDR3 spans 13 residues. V was clipped by 6 bases and J by 5 bases, with 11 bases between them. CDR1 KGHSH and CDR2 LQKENI come from the germline V gene. CDR3: CASSLTDDQPQHF. The DNA of the CDR3 is TGTGCCAGCTCCTTGACTGACGATCAGCCCCAGCATTTT.

V usage is TRBV6-5 and J usage is TRBJ2-2; D is perhaps TRBD1 (5 bases). This CDR3 contains 14 residues. Trimming pared 5 bases from V and 1 base from J, leaving 8 bases between. The germline V gene has CDR1 MNHEY and CDR2 SVGAGI. The CDR3 loop reads CASSRDRNTGELFF. For the CDR3, the DNA is TGTGCCAGCAGTCGCGACAGGAACACCGGGGAGCTGTTTTTT.

The chain couples TRBV10-3 to TRBJ1-3; 8 bases map to TRBD1. This CDR3 is built from 17 residues. Germline assignment: CDR1 ENHRY and CDR2 SYGVKD. V lost 3 bases, J lost 0 bases, and 7 bases stayed unmatched. In DNA, the CDR3 is TGTGCCATCAGTGACAAGGGACAGGTGTTCTCTGGAAACACCATATATTTT. Translating it yields CAISDKGQVFSGNTIYF.

The chain has TRBV6-5 and TRBJ1-2; possible D gene TRBD1, 6 bases. The V gene's germline CDR1 is MNHEY and CDR2 SVGAGI. The V and J ends lost 10 bases and 8 bases respectively, with 20 bases between them. This CDR3 is 13 amino acids long. This CDR3 is CATAGGFSRGYTF. The DNA for the CDR3 is TGTGCCACTGCCGGGGGCTTCTCTAGGGGCTACACCTTC.

This clone was seen a few times. The gene calls are TRBV7-9 and TRBJ1-5, with 7 bases lining up with TRBD1. The length of the CDR3 is 15 residues. Germline V gene sequence: CDR1 SEHNR, CDR2 FQNEAQ (reference sequence). The V segment lost 5 bases and the J segment 3 bases; nucleotides outside the gene matches: 7. The CDR3 here is CASSPGGGFNQPQHF. CDR3 nucleotide sequence: TGTGCCAGCAGCCCAGGGGGGGGATTCAATCAGCCCCAGCATTTT.